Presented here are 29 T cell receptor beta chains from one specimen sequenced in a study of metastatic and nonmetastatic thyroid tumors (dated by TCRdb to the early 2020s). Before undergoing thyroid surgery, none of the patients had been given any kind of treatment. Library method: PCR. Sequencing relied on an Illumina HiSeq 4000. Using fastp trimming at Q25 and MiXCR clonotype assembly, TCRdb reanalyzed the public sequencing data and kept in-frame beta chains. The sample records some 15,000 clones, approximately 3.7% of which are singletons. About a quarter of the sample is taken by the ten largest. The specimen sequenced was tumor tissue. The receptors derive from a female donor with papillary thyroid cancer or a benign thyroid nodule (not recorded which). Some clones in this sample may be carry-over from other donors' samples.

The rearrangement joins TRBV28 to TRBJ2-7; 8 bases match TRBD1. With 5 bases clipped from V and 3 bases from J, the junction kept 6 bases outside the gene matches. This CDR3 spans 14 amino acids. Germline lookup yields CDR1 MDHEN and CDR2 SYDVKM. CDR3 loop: CASSGSTGGYEQYF. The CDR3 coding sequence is TGTGCCAGCAGTGGGAGTACAGGGGGCTACGAGCAGTACTTC.

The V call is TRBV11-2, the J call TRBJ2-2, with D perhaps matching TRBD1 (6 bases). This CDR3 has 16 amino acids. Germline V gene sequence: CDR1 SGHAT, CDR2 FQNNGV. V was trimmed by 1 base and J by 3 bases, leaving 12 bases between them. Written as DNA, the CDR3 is TGTGCCAGCAGCTTAGTTTTTCACAGGGACACCGGGGAGCTGTTTTTT. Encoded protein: CASSLVFHRDTGELFF. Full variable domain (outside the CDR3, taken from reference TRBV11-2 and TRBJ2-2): EAGVAQSPRYKIIEKRQSVAFWCNPISGHATLYWYQQILGQGPKLLIQFQNNGVVDDSQLPKDRFSAERLKGVDSTLKIQPAKLEDSAVYLCASSLVFHRDTGELFFGEGSRLTVL.

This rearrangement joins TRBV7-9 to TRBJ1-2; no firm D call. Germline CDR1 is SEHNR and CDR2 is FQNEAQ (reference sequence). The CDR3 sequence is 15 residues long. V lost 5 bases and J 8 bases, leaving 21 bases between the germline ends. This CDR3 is CASSPPQMTNKGYTF. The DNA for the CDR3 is TGTGCCAGCAGCCCCCCCCAAATGACAAATAAAGGCTACACCTTC.

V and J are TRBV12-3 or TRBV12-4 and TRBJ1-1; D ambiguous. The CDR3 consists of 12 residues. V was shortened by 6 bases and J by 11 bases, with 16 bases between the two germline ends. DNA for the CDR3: TGTGCCAGCAGCCGAGACACAAGCGGGGCTTTCTTT. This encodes CASSRDTSGAFF.

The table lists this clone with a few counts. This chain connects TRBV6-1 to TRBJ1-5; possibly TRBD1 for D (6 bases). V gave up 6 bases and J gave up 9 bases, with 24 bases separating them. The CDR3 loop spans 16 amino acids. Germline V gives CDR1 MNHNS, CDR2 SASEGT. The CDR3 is CASSDYSDSLQRPQHF. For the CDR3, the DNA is TGTGCCAGCAGCGACTATTCGGACAGCCTTCAACGGCCCCAGCATTTT.

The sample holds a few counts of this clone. For the CDR3, the DNA is TGTGCCAGCAACTCTTCTGGGGCCAACGACCTAACTTTC. Its protein product is CASNSSGANDLTF. J is TRBJ2-6 and V is TRBV6-1; D may be TRBD1 (5 bases). This CDR3 region has 13 residues. CDR1 is MNHNS, CDR2 SASEGT, per germline. V shed 7 bases and J shed 19 bases, with 23 bases lying between them.

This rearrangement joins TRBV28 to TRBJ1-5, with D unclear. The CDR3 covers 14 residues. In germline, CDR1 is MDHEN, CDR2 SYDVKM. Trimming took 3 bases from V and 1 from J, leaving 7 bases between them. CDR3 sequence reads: CASSFELSNQPQHF. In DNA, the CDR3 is TGTGCCAGCAGTTTCGAGCTGAGCAATCAGCCCCAGCATTTT. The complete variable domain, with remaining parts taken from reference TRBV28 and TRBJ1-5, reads DVKVTQSSRYLVKRTGEKVFLECVQDMDHENMFWYRQDPGLGLRLIYFSYDVKMKEKGDIPEGYSVSREKKERFSLILESASTNQTSMYLCASSFELSNQPQHFGDGTRLSIL.

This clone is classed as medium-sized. The CDR3: CASSIQSTSGPYNEQFF. CDR3 bases: TGTGCCAGTAGTATACAGTCGACTAGCGGGCCTTACAATGAGCAGTTCTTC. The V and J genes are TRBV19 and TRBJ2-1, with TRBD2 matching 10 bases. Germline V lookup: CDR1 LNHDA, CDR2 SQIVND (reference sequence). There are 17 residues in the CDR3. The V segment lost 2 bases and the J segment 4 bases; nucleotides outside the gene matches: 8. Supplemented by reference TRBV19 and TRBJ2-1, the full variable domain reads DGGITQSPKYLFRKEGQNVTLSCEQNLNHDAMYWYRQDPGQGLRLIYYSQIVNDFQKGDIAEGYSVSREKKESFPLTVTSAQKNPTAFYLCASSIQSTSGPYNEQFFGPGTRLTVL.

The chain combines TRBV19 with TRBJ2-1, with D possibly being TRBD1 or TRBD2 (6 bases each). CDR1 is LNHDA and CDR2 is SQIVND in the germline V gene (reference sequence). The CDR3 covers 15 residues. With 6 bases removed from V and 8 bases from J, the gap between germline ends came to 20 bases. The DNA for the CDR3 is TGTGCCAGTAGAGTCGGGGGCTCGTCTCAGCATGAGCAGTTCTTC. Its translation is CASRVGGSSQHEQFF.

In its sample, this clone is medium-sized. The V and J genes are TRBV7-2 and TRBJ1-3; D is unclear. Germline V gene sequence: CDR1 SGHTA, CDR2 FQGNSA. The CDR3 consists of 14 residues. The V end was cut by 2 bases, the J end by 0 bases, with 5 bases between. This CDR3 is CASSLMVSGNTIYF. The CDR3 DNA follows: TGTGCCAGCAGCTTAATGGTCTCTGGAAACACCATATATTTT.

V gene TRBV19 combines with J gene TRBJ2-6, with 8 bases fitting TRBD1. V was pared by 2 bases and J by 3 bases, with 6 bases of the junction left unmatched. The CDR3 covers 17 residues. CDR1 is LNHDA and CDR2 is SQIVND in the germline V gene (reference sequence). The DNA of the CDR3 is TGTGCCAGTAGTATACAGGCAGGGGGCCGTGGGGCCAACGTCCTGACTTTC. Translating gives CASSIQAGGRGANVLTF.

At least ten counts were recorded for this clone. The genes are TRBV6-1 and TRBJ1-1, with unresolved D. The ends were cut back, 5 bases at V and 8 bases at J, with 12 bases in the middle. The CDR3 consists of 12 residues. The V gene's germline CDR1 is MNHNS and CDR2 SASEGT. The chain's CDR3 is CASSPDRREAFF. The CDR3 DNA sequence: TGTGCCAGCAGTCCCGACCGGCGGGAAGCTTTCTTT.

The CDR3 DNA reads TGCAGCGTTGGTGGACAGAACTATGGCTACACCTTC. Translation: CSVGGQNYGYTF. The rearrangement uses TRBV29-1 and TRBJ1-2, with D perhaps matching TRBD1 (6 bases). Germline V gene data show CDR1 as SQVTM and CDR2 as ANQGSEA. This CDR3 is built from 12 residues. The V end was cut by 4 bases, the J end by 2 bases, with 8 bases between.

CDR3 amino acids: CSARPGGRETGELFF. The CDR3 DNA is TGCAGTGCTAGACCAGGAGGGCGGGAGACTGGGGAGCTGTTTTTT. The rearrangement links TRBV20-1 to TRBJ2-2; 7 positions agree with TRBD2. V was pared by 2 bases and J by 8 bases, with 11 bases of the junction left unmatched. The CDR3 runs to 15 residues. Germline V gene lookup returns CDR1 DFQATT and CDR2 SNEGSKA (reference sequence).

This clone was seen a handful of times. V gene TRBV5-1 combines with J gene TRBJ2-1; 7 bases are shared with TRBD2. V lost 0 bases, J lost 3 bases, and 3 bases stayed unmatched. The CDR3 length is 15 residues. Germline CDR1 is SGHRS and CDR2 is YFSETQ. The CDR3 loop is CASSLGGTNYNEQFF. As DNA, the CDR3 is TGCGCCAGCAGCTTGGGCGGGACTAACTACAATGAGCAGTTCTTC.

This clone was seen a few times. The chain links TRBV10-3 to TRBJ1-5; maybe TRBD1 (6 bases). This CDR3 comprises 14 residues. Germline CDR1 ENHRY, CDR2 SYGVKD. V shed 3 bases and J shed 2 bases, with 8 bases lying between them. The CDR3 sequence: CAISDRGGNQPQHF. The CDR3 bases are TGTGCCATCAGTGACAGGGGCGGCAATCAGCCCCAGCATTTT.

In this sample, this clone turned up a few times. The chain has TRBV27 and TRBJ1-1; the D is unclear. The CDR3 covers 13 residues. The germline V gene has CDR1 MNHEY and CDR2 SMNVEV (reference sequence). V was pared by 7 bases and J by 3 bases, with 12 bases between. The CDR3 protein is CASINDGYTEAFF. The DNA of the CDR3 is TGTGCCAGCATCAATGATGGTTACACTGAAGCTTTCTTT.

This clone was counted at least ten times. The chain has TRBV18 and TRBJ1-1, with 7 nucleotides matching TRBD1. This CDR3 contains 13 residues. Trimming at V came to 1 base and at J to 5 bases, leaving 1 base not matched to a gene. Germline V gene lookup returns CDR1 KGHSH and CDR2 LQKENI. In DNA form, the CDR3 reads TGTGCCAGCTCACCACAGGGGGCGACTGAAGCTTTCTTT. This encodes CASSPQGATEAFF.

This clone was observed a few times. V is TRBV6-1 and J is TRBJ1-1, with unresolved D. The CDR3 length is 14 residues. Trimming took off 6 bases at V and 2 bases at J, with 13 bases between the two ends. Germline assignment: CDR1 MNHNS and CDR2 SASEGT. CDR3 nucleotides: TGTGCCAGCAGCCTCCACGGGATAAACACTGAAGCTTTCTTT. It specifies CASSLHGINTEAFF.

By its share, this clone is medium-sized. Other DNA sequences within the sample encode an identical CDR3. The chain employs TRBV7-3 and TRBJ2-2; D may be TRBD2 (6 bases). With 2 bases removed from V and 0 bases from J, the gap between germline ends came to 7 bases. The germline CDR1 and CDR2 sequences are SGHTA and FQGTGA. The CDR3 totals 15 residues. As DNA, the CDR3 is TGTGCCAGCAGCTTATTAGCGGCGAACACCGGGGAGCTGTTTTTT. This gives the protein CASSLLAANTGELFF.

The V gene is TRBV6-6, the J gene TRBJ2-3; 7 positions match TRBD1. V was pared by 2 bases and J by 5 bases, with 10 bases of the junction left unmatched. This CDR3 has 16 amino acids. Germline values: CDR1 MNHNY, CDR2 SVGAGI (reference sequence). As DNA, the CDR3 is TGTGCCAGCAGTTACAAAACAGGGGTAGATGGAGATACGCAGTATTTT. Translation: CASSYKTGVDGDTQYF.

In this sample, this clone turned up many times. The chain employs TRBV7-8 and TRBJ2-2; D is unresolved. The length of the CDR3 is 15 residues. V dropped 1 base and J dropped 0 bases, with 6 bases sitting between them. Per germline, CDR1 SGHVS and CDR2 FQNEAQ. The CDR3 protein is CASSLVSSNTGELFF. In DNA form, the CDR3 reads TGTGCCAGCAGCTTAGTCTCCTCGAACACCGGGGAGCTGTTTTTT. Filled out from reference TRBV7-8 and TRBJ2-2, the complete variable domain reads GAGVSQSPRYKVAKRGQDVALRCDPISGHVSLFWYQQALGQGPEFLTYFQNEAQLDKSGLPSDRFFAERPEGSVSTLKIQRTQQEDSAVYLCASSLVSSNTGELFFGEGSRLTVL.

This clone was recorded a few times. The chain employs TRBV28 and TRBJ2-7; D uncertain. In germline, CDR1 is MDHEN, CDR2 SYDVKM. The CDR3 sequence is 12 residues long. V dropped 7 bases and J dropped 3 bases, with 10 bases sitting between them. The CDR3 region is CASKKGVYEQYF. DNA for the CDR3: TGTGCCAGCAAGAAGGGCGTCTACGAGCAGTACTTC.

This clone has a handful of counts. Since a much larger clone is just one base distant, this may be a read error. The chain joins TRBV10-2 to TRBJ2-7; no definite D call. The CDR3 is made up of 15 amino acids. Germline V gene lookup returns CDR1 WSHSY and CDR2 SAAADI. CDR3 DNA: TGCGCCAACAGTGTGGCGGACCCGGACTCCTACGAGCAGTACTTC. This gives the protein CANSVADPDSYEQYF.

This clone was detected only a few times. For the CDR3, the DNA is TGTGCCAGCAGTTTTCATGGCAATCAGCCCCAGCATTTT. Its protein is CASSFHGNQPQHF. The genes are TRBV12-3 or TRBV12-4 and TRBJ1-5, with unresolved D. The CDR3 extends over 13 amino acids. Deletions cut 3 bases from V and 2 bases from J, with 5 bases between.

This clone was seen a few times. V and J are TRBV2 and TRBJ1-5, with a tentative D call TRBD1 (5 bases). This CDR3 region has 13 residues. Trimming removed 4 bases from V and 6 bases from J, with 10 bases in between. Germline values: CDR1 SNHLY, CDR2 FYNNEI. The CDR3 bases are TGTGCCAGCAGTGGGGGGAGGACTCAGCCCCAGCATTTT. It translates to CASSGGRTQPQHF.

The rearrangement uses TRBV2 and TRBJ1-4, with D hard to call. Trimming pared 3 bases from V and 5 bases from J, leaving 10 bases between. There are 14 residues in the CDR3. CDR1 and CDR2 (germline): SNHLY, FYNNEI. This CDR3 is CASSEYQANEKLFF. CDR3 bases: TGTGCCAGCAGTGAGTACCAGGCAAATGAAAAACTGTTTTTT.

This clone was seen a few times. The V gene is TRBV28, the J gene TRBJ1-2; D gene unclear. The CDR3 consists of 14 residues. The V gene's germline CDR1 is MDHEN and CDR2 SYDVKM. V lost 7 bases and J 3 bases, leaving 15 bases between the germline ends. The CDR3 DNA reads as TGTGCCAGCACCCCCTCAGGTGGGGACTATGGCTACACCTTC. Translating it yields CASTPSGGDYGYTF.

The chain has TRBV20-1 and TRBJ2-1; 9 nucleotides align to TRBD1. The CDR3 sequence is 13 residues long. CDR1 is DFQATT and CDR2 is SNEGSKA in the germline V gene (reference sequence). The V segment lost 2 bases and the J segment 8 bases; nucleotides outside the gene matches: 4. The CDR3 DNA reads TGCAGTGCTAGATCCGGGACAGGGTATGAGCAGTTCTTC. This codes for CSARSGTGYEQFF.